A selection of T cell receptor beta chains follows, all from one sample in a study of CD8 T cells in ankylosing spondylitis. In TCRdb, the 5' RACE reads were re-called with MiXCR into one record per CDR3 protein. Among a few hundred thousand distinct CDR3 sequences listed, around 17% were seen once. What was sequenced was blood, either unsorted or a sorted T cell fraction (not recorded which). Receptors were obtained from a male donor with ankylosing spondylitis. The conserved cysteine and the conserved F or W are not part of the CDR3 here.

>TRBJ1-6|TRBV12-3/TRBV12-4
ASSHERSMTPLH
>TRBJ2-1|TRBV4-3
ASSQDWFGTGYRNEQF
>TRBJ2-3|TRBV20-1
SAREMGQSTDTQY
>TRBJ1-2|TRBV12-3/TRBV12-4
ASRPTGGPYYGYT
>TRBJ2-7|TRBV5-1
ASSPVAAGYEQY
>TRBJ1-2|TRBV3-1
ASSQDPETAGGYT
>TRBJ2-2|TRBV4-2
ASSLKSTREFETGELF
>TRBJ2-2|TRBV12-3/TRBV12-4
ASSSSSGYTGELF
>TRBJ2-7|TRBV5-6
ASSVGESYEQY
>TRBJ1-5|TRBV4-2
ASSQDQDRSHQPQH
>TRBJ2-2|TRBV5-5
ASSLWTGGYGGELF
>TRBJ1-4|TRBV12-3/TRBV12-4
ASSPQGKKLF
>TRBJ2-3|TRBV12-3/TRBV12-4
ASSPPLAGASTDTQY
>TRBJ2-4|TRBV20-1
SASTGVQNIQY
>TRBJ2-7|TRBV20-1
SATTLGRSSYEQY
>TRBJ2-1|TRBV12-3/TRBV12-4
ASSASGGADNEQF
>TRBJ2-1|TRBV4-1
ASSQAGLGEYSYNEQF
>TRBJ1-6|TRBV3-1
ASSPRGSGDSPLH
>TRBJ1-2|TRBV19
ASRDEQGRFNYGYT
>TRBJ1-2|TRBV6-4
ASSDSPGGFPYGYT
>TRBJ2-1|TRBV20-1
SARDGSYNEQF
>TRBJ1-1|TRBV29-1
SVWDGEAF
>TRBJ2-4|TRBV4-2
ASSQDGLAGTGENIQY
>TRBJ1-1|TRBV4-1
ASSQMRLDTEAF
>TRBJ2-7|TRBV4-3
ASSQDLTFSYEQY
>TRBJ2-1|TRBV12-3/TRBV12-4
ASSPLQGHEQF
>TRBJ2-3|TRBV24-1
ATSDSGLAGRTDTQY
>TRBJ2-1|TRBV19
ASKLGPGNEQF
>TRBJ2-1|TRBV4-2
ASSQSLGEDSYNEQF
>TRBJ1-1|TRBV29-1
SVERIEAF
>TRBJ2-3|TRBV6-4
ASTEAGCTDTQY
>TRBJ1-1|TRBV9
ASSDPRDGGVNTEAF
>TRBJ1-4|TRBV12-3/TRBV12-4
ASSPGVRGEKLF
>TRBJ2-5|TRBV29-1
SSRLAGVETQY
>TRBJ2-7|TRBV7-8
ASSLGPSGRGVLHEQY
>TRBJ1-1|TRBV4-1
ASSQSTGMNTEAF
>TRBJ2-3|TRBV7-9
ASSLTGLAGVDTQY
>TRBJ2-7|TRBV4-1
ASSHATPTPSYEQY
>TRBJ2-7|TRBV20-1
SARSRFAPELY
>TRBJ2-7|TRBV14
ASSQWGISYEQY
>TRBJ2-7|TRBV20-1
SASPKKGVSYEQY
>TRBJ1-1|TRBV29-1
SVADGTNTEAF
>TRBJ2-2|TRBV12-3/TRBV12-4
ASSGTSGSRGGELF
>TRBJ1-1|TRBV20-1
SARDLLQAATEAF
>TRBJ1-1|TRBV11-1
ASSLGPGQGFIDTEAF
>TRBJ2-1|TRBV5-1
ASSPFERGDYNEQF
>TRBJ2-4|TRBV29-1
SVEGLHWGKNIQY
>TRBJ2-3|TRBV7-9
ASSLEGIEVTDMQY
>TRBJ2-7|TRBV16
ASSQPTSTYEQY
>TRBJ2-1|TRBV3-1
ASSQEGAGLYNEQF